Below, 18 T cell receptor beta chains from the same sample are listed, as sequenced in a study of T cells after yellow fever vaccination. A single record per CDR3 protein comes from TCRdb applying MiXCR to the 5' RACE reads. The sample consists of a few hundred thousand distinct CDR3 sequences, around 12% of them appearing once. The starting material was CD4+ T cells sorted from PBMCs, obtained 15 days after the yellow fever booster vaccination. These receptors were taken from a young man who received the YFV17D yellow fever vaccine.

The rearrangement uses TRBV9 and TRBJ2-5, with D uncertain. The germline CDR1 and CDR2 sequences are SGDLS and YYNGEE. The V gene lost 0 bases and the J gene lost 2 bases, with 5 bases spanning the gap. CDR3 size: 13 residues. CDR3 amino acids: CASSVGNQETQYF. In DNA, the CDR3 is TGTGCCAGCAGCGTAGGTAATCAAGAGACCCAGTACTTC.

In this sample, this clonotype turned up many times. The V and J genes are TRBV3-1 and TRBJ1-1, with D unclear. CDR1 LGHDT and CDR2 YNNKEL come from the germline V gene (reference sequence). CDR3 length: 13 residues. Trimming took 1 base from V and 1 from J, leaving 4 bases between them. The CDR3 nucleotides read TGTGCCAGCAGCCAAGTCCGGAACACTGAAGCTTTCTTT. Translation gives CASSQVRNTEAFF.

This clonotype has only a few counts. The chain employs TRBV3-1 and TRBJ1-1, with TRBD1 matching 10 bases. Looked up from germline, CDR1 is LGHDT and CDR2 is YNNKEL (reference sequence). Unmatched junction bases numbered 3, after V lost 3 bases and J lost 5 bases. CDR3 length: 14 residues. CDR3 nucleotide sequence: TGTGCCAGCAGCCAGACAGGGGGCCGGACTGAAGCTTTCTTT. Its protein product is CASSQTGGRTEAFF.

The chain is built from TRBV3-1 and TRBJ2-6; D may be TRBD1 (6 bases). Germline V gives CDR1 LGHDT, CDR2 YNNKEL (reference sequence). The CDR3 has 16 amino acids. V was shortened by 3 bases and J by 0 bases, with 9 bases between the two germline ends. The CDR3 DNA reads as TGTGCCAGCAGCCATGGACAGTTCTCTGGGGCCAACGTCCTGACTTTC. This encodes CASSHGQFSGANVLTF.

DNA of the CDR3: TGTGCCAGCAGCGGGGACTACTCCTACAATGAGCAGTTCTTC. This translates into CASSGDYSYNEQFF. This chain connects TRBV9 to TRBJ2-1, with 7 bases aligning to TRBD2. This CDR3 spans 14 amino acids. CDR1 is SGDLS and CDR2 is YYNGEE in the germline V gene. Germline trimming cut 3 bases from V and 0 bases from J; bases unmatched to any gene: 0.

V and J are TRBV12-3 or TRBV12-4 and TRBJ2-5, with a weak D call TRBD2 (7 bases). The V and J ends lost 8 bases and 5 bases respectively, with 15 bases between them. This CDR3 is built from 13 residues. The CDR3 loop is CASVRGAGETQYF. CDR3 nucleotide sequence: TGTGCCAGCGTCCGGGGGGCGGGTGAGACCCAGTACTTC.

The gene calls are TRBV9 and TRBJ1-4; no clear D gene. The CDR3 is 15 amino acids. Between the trimmed V and J ends, which lost 0 bases and 6 bases, there was a span of 12 bases. CDR1 and CDR2 from the germline V gene are SGDLS and YYNGEE. The CDR3 DNA reads TGTGCCAGCAGCGTAGCCCCGGGAGAGTATGAAAAACTGTTTTTT. Protein product: CASSVAPGEYEKLFF.

This rearrangement joins TRBV20-1 to TRBJ1-1, with D possibly TRBD1 on 5 matching bases. Trimming pared 2 bases from V and 10 bases from J, leaving 11 bases between. Germline V gives CDR1 DFQATT, CDR2 SNEGSKA (reference sequence). The length of the CDR3 is 11 residues. In nucleotides, the CDR3 is TGCAGTGCTAGACTGGGGCAGGGAGCTTTCTTT. This sequence encodes CSARLGQGAFF.

This clonotype was picked up many times. This chain links TRBV5-1 with TRBJ2-1, with TRBD2 matching over 11 bases. The length of the CDR3 is 16 residues. Germline loops: CDR1 SGHRS, CDR2 YFSETQ. V shed 1 base, J shed 7 bases, and the junction held 7 bases outside the gene matches. Here the CDR3 reads CASSLSLAGGANEQFF. CDR3 nucleotides: TGCGCCAGCAGCTTGTCCCTAGCGGGGGGTGCGAATGAGCAGTTCTTC.

The chain couples TRBV6-4 to TRBJ2-1, with TRBD1 matching over 9 bases. V shed 5 bases, J shed 4 bases, and the junction held 6 bases outside the gene matches. The CDR3 has 15 amino acids. CDR1 and CDR2 from the germline V gene are MRHNA and SNTAGT. The CDR3 nucleotides are TGTGCCAGCAGTCCCGGGACAGGGCTTTACAATGAGCAGTTCTTC. Translated: CASSPGTGLYNEQFF.

The chain recombines TRBV6-2 or TRBV6-3 with TRBJ2-2; a weak D match, TRBD1 (6 bases). V was cut by 7 bases and J by 4 bases, with 7 bases left in between. This CDR3 spans 12 amino acids. CDR1 and CDR2 from the germline V gene are MNHEY and SVGEGT. CDR3 DNA sequence: TGTGCCAGCACCAGGGGCACCGGGGAGCTGTTTTTT. This codes for CASTRGTGELFF.

The chain is built from TRBV7-2 and TRBJ2-1; the D is unclear. The CDR3 extends over 11 amino acids. V lost 4 bases and J 8 bases, leaving 6 bases between the germline ends. Germline V gene sequence: CDR1 SGHTA, CDR2 FQGNSA. The CDR3 here is CASSSEYEQFF. DNA of the CDR3: TGTGCCAGCAGCTCCGAATATGAGCAGTTCTTC.

The chain carries TRBV5-3 and TRBJ1-1, with 7 bases lining up with TRBD1. TRBV5-3 is an ORF for which the function is uncertain. The CDR3 contains 18 residues. Trimming removed 0 bases from V and 4 bases from J; junction bases left unmatched: 15. The CDR3 sequence is CARSLATAGGRRGTEAFF. The CDR3 DNA follows: TGTGCCAGAAGCTTGGCCACGGCAGGGGGAAGAAGAGGCACTGAAGCTTTCTTT.

The sample holds many counts of this clonotype. The genes are TRBV7-9 and TRBJ2-1; 8 bases align to TRBD1. After removal of 6 bases from V and 4 bases from J, the junction contained 2 bases not matched to a gene. The CDR3 has 13 amino acids. Germline CDR1 reads SEHNR; CDR2 reads FQNEAQ (reference sequence). Here the CDR3 reads CASRGTGYNEQFF. The DNA of the CDR3 is TGTGCCAGCAGGGGGACAGGATACAATGAGCAGTTCTTC.

This clonotype was picked up a small number of times. The J gene is TRBJ1-6, the V gene TRBV29-1; D gene unclear. Germline V lookup: CDR1 SQVTM, CDR2 ANQGSEA. Trimming pared 4 bases from V and 2 bases from J, leaving 12 bases between. This CDR3 spans 15 amino acids. CDR3 loop: CSVGEAPTYNSPLHF. The CDR3 nucleotides are TGCAGCGTTGGGGAGGCGCCGACCTATAATTCACCCCTCCACTTT. The full variable domain, in which reference TRBV29-1 and TRBJ1-6 provide the parts outside the CDR3, is SAVISQKPSRDICQRGTSLTIQCQVDSQVTMMFWYRQQPGQSLTLIATANQGSEATYESGFVIDKFPISRPNLTFSTLTVSNMSPEDSSIYLCSVGEAPTYNSPLHFGNGTRLTVT.

This clonotype was counted at least ten times. The chain employs TRBV11-1 and TRBJ2-3; no clear D. V lost 1 base, J lost 2 bases, and 7 bases lay in between. CDR1 SGHAT and CDR2 FQDESV come from the germline V gene (reference sequence). CDR3 length equals 14 residues. CDR3 loop: CASSLGSNTDTQYF. Here the CDR3 DNA reads TGTGCCAGCAGCTTAGGATCCAACACAGATACGCAGTATTTT.

The chain has TRBV24-1 and TRBJ2-3; D is ambiguous. Trimming pared 5 bases from V and 4 bases from J, leaving 12 bases between. Germline values: CDR1 KGHDR, CDR2 SFDVKD. The CDR3 loop spans 14 amino acids. Here the CDR3 reads CATSAPRWADTQYF. Written as DNA, the CDR3 is TGTGCCACCAGTGCCCCGCGCTGGGCAGATACGCAGTATTTT.

The chain has TRBV6-2 or TRBV6-3 and TRBJ2-2, with D possibly TRBD1 on 8 matching bases. Germline V CDR1 and CDR2: MNHEY, SVGEGT. This CDR3 has 17 amino acids. The V end was cut by 5 bases, the J end by 2 bases, with 18 bases between. CDR3 sequence: CASSAPGGQANTGELFF. For the CDR3, the DNA is TGTGCCAGCAGTGCCCCGGGGGGACAGGCCAACACCGGGGAGCTGTTTTTT.